The T cell receptor beta chain described here comes from a study of prognosis after radiotherapy for stage I lung cancer. CDR1 is MDHEN and CDR2 is SYDVKM in the germline V gene. There are 16 residues in the CDR3. V lost 6 bases to trimming and J lost 0 bases, with 17 bases between them. TCR beta CDR3 was amplified from genomic DNA by two-round multiplex PCR. The authors ran first-round PCR with primers specific to each TRBV and TRBJ gene. In TCRdb, the multiplex PCR reads were re-called with MiXCR into one record per CDR3 protein. Among roughly 30,000 distinct CDR3 sequences listed, over 45% were seen once.

The chain employs TRBV28 and TRBJ1-1, with TRBD1 as a possible D gene (6 bases). This receptor was taken from a donor aged 50 or older with non-small cell lung cancer. Material: PBMCs, obtained before or after stereotactic body radiation therapy (not recorded which). Here the CDR3 DNA reads TGTGCCAGCAGCCTTACAGGGAAGGGGGTGAACACTGAAGCTTTCTTT. Translating gives CASSLTGKGVNTEAFF.